This TCR beta chain is from a study of CD8 T cells in ankylosing spondylitis. Study outcomes and limitations: The authors found the disease-linked clones to be CD8+ and relatively rare in peripheral blood.

Making use of molecular barcodes, quantitative 5'-RACE generated TCR beta libraries. TCRdb fed the 5' RACE reads into MiXCR, producing one record per CDR3 protein. The data hold 150,000 to 200,000 distinct CDR3 sequences, with around a tenth observed a single time. In its sample, this clonotype was seen many times. The antigen remains unidentified. The receptor was isolated from a female donor with ankylosing spondylitis or in good health (not recorded which). The sequenced material came from blood, either unsorted or a sorted T cell fraction (not recorded which).

CDR3 DNA: TGTGCCAGCAGCTTCCCCTTGGCGGGAGGGCTCAACGAGCAGTACTTC. This encodes CASSFPLAGGLNEQYF. The V call is TRBV11-2, the J call TRBJ2-7; 9 bases are shared with TRBD2. The CDR3 consists of 16 residues. Germline V gene data show CDR1 as SGHAT and CDR2 as FQNNGV. V lost 3 bases and J lost 5; bases outside the gene matches: 11.